Presented here are 8 T cell receptor beta chains from one specimen sequenced in a study of patients and donors after allogeneic stem cell transplantation. TCRdb fed the RT-PCR reads into MiXCR, producing one record per CDR3 protein. There are roughly 12,000 distinct CDR3 sequences in the sample; around 25% occur only once, and about 47% lies in the top ten. Specimen: blood, either unsorted or a sorted T cell fraction (not recorded which). Receptors originate from a human donor who was either an allogeneic HSCT recipient or a stem cell or donor lymphocyte infusion donor (not recorded which). It is not recorded whose cells these are; they may come from a transplant donor.

This CDR3 is CASSLYQGFAAFF. The CDR3 bases are TGTGCCAGCAGCTTATACCAGGGGTTCGCGGCTTTCTTT. The chain is built from TRBV7-9 and TRBJ1-1; a possible D gene is TRBD1 (6 bases). The length of the CDR3 is 13 residues. CDR1 and CDR2 (germline): SEHNR, FQNEAQ (reference sequence). V lost 2 bases to trimming and J lost 11 bases, with 15 bases between them.

The V and J genes are TRBV7-9 and TRBJ2-1; weak D call: TRBD2 (6 bases). Germline CDR1 SEHNR, CDR2 FQNEAQ (reference sequence). Trimming pared 3 bases from V and 0 bases from J, leaving 12 bases between. This CDR3 is built from 16 residues. In nucleotides, the CDR3 is TGTGCCAGCAGCTTTATCGGGGGAGTCTCCTACAATGAGCAGTTCTTC. It yields the protein CASSFIGGVSYNEQFF. The full variable domain, with the rest looked up from reference TRBV7-9 and TRBJ2-1, is DTGVSQNPRHKITKRGQNVTFRCDPISEHNRLYWYRQTLGQGPEFLTYFQNEAQLEKSRLLSDRFSAERPKGSFSTLEIQRTEQGDSAMYLCASSFIGGVSYNEQFFGPGTRLTVL.

The V call is TRBV5-1, the J call TRBJ1-5, with D maybe TRBD1 (5 bases). CDR3 length: 15 amino acids. CDR1 and CDR2 from the germline V gene are SGHRS and YFSETQ. Trimming removed 4 bases at V and 5 bases at J, with 16 bases between. CDR3 nucleotides: TGCGCCAGCAGCCCGGACCCTGGGGCCCATCAGCCCCAGCATTTT. Residues: CASSPDPGAHQPQHF.

V usage is TRBV5-4 and J usage is TRBJ2-7, with TRBD2 matching over 9 bases. The CDR3 consists of 15 residues. The germline CDR1 and CDR2 sequences are SGHNT and YYREEE (reference sequence). Trimming took 0 bases from V and 1 from J; bases not matched to a gene: 2. CDR3 amino acids: CASSLGLAASYEQYF. CDR3 nucleotides: TGTGCCAGCAGCTTGGGACTAGCGGCTTCCTACGAGCAGTACTTC.

The table lists this clonotype with a few counts. The chain employs TRBV6-5 and TRBJ2-2; D unresolved. Germline V gene lookup returns CDR1 MNHEY and CDR2 SVGAGI. The CDR3 has 14 residues. V dropped 7 bases and J dropped 1 base, with 10 bases sitting between them. The CDR3 region is CASKPRRNTGELFF. The CDR3 DNA is TGTGCCAGCAAACCAAGGAGGAACACCGGGGAGCTGTTTTTT.

The genes are TRBV12-3 or TRBV12-4 and TRBJ2-2; possible D gene TRBD1, 5 bases. With 6 bases removed from V and 0 bases from J, the gap between germline ends came to 14 bases. The CDR3 contains 16 residues. CDR3 sequence: CASSSRQLTNTGELFF. CDR3 sequence (DNA): TGTGCCAGCAGCTCTCGACAGCTTACGAACACCGGGGAGCTGTTTTTT.

This chain joins TRBV20-1 and TRBJ2-7; 8 bases line up with TRBD2. J gave up 2 bases and V 3 bases, and 0 bases lay outside the gene matches. CDR3 length: 12 residues. Germline-derived CDR1 and CDR2 are DFQATT and SNEGSKA (reference sequence). CDR3 in DNA: TGCAGTGCTAGCGGGAGGGCCTACGAGCAGTACTTC. Translation gives CSASGRAYEQYF.

The gene calls are TRBV6-5 and TRBJ2-6, with a weak D call TRBD2 (6 bases). CDR1 is MNHEY and CDR2 is SVGAGI in the germline V gene. V was trimmed by 4 bases and J by 0 bases, leaving 7 bases between them. The CDR3 is 15 residues long. CDR3 amino acids: CASSSGDSGANVLTF. Written as DNA, the CDR3 is TGTGCCAGCAGTTCGGGAGACTCTGGGGCCAACGTCCTGACTTTC.